These 30 T cell receptor beta chains originate from one sample sequenced in a study of T cells in Graves' hyperthyroidism and ophthalmopathy. Regions amplified from RNA transcripts were the TCR beta CDR3 regions. Carried out on the TCR CDR3, a first-round RT-PCR used the HTBI primer set. Using its own MiXCR run on the multiplex PCR reads, TCRdb lists one record per CDR3 protein. The profile covers more than 350,000 distinct CDR3 sequences, with 15% appearing a single time and approximately 32% taken by the ten largest. The sequencing input was blood. These receptors all come from a woman in her twenties or thirties with Graves' hyperthyroidism.

This clonotype showed up just a few times. The chain is built from TRBV19 and TRBJ1-1; no clear D. Per germline, CDR1 LNHDA and CDR2 SQIVND (reference sequence). V dropped 0 bases and J dropped 4 bases, with 9 bases sitting between them. There are 14 residues in the CDR3. CDR3 DNA: TGTGCCAGTAGTATAGATACCCGGGGCACTGAAGCTTTCTTT. This encodes CASSIDTRGTEAFF.

In its sample, this clonotype was seen many times. The chain uses TRBV3-1 and TRBJ2-7, with D possibly TRBD1 on 6 matching bases. The CDR3 is made up of 14 amino acids. Germline V CDR1 and CDR2: LGHDT, YNNKEL (reference sequence). The germline V and J ends were trimmed by 1 base and 3 bases, with 10 bases remaining between them. CDR3 coding DNA: TGTGCCAGCAGCCAAGCCAGGGGCCACTACGAGCAGTACTTC. It is translated as CASSQARGHYEQYF.

This clonotype was counted many times. The chain carries TRBV30 and TRBJ2-1; TRBD2 matches at 8 bases. V lost 0 bases to trimming and J lost 2 bases; unmatched junction nucleotides: 6. The CDR3 runs 16 residues. Germline loops: CDR1 GTSNPN, CDR2 SVGIG (reference sequence). CDR3 sequence (DNA): TGTGCCTGGAGTGTTGAACTAGCGGCTACCTACAATGAGCAGTTCTTC. Its protein is CAWSVELAATYNEQFF.

This clonotype was counted a single time. The genes are TRBV27 and TRBJ2-7; D is unclear. From germline, CDR1 is MNHEY and CDR2 SMNVEV (reference sequence). The CDR3 runs to 12 residues. The V and J ends lost 5 bases and 5 bases respectively, with 10 bases between them. The CDR3 is CASSIIGHEQYF. The CDR3 DNA follows: TGTGCCAGCAGTATTATAGGTCACGAGCAGTACTTC.

This clonotype was recorded many times. The gene calls are TRBV7-6 and TRBJ2-1; TRBD2 matches 10 bases. Trimming removed 4 bases from V and 7 bases from J; junction bases left unmatched: 16. The CDR3 spans 18 residues. CDR1 and CDR2 (germline): SGHVS, FNYEAQ. The CDR3 DNA is TGTGCCAGCAGCTCCCTGCCGTCGGTAGCGGGAGGCCTAAATGAGCAGTTCTTC. Protein: CASSSLPSVAGGLNEQFF.

This clonotype was counted between two and nine times. The chain carries TRBV6-1 and TRBJ2-2; maybe TRBD1 (6 bases). The CDR3 is made up of 15 amino acids. In germline, CDR1 is MNHNS, CDR2 SASEGT. V lost 4 bases and J 0 bases, leaving 9 bases between the germline ends. The CDR3 sequence is CASSGDTANTGELFF. CDR3 nucleotide sequence: TGTGCCAGCAGTGGGGACACGGCGAACACCGGGGAGCTGTTTTTT.

The rearrangement uses TRBV15 and TRBJ2-1; D remains ambiguous. The CDR3 is made up of 14 amino acids. V lost 0 bases to trimming and J lost 6 bases, with 9 bases between them. Germline V gene sequence: CDR1 LNHNV, CDR2 YYDKDF (reference sequence). The CDR3 DNA reads as TGTGCCACCAGCAGAGATAGGAAACCCAATGAGCAGTTCTTC. Translated, it gives CATSRDRKPNEQFF.

This clonotype was recorded at least ten times. The V gene is TRBV20-1, the J gene TRBJ2-2; 14 bases map to TRBD2. The CDR3 has 16 amino acids. The germline gives CDR1 DFQATT, CDR2 SNEGSKA (reference sequence). Trimming removed 6 bases from V and 7 bases from J; junction bases left unmatched: 10. In nucleotides, the CDR3 is TGCAGTGCCAGGGGACTAGCGGGAGTTAAGGGCGGGGAGCTGTTTTTT. It codes for CSARGLAGVKGGELFF.

This clonotype was recorded many times. The V call is TRBV18, the J call TRBJ1-5; 7 nucleotides match TRBD1. The CDR3 is 16 residues long. V lost 3 bases, J lost 4 bases, and 9 bases stayed unmatched. CDR1 KGHSH and CDR2 LQKENI come from the germline V gene. The CDR3 loop reads CASSPGGGGYNQPQHF. The CDR3, as DNA: TGTGCCAGCTCACCTGGAGGGGGCGGTTATAATCAGCCCCAGCATTTT.

This clonotype was picked up many times. The chain joins TRBV18 to TRBJ2-7, with 8 bases fitting TRBD2. Germline loops: CDR1 KGHSH, CDR2 LQKENI. The V gene end was trimmed by 2 bases and the J gene end by 6 bases; junction bases not matched to a gene: 9. This CDR3 contains 15 residues. In DNA, the CDR3 is TGTGCCAGCTCACCAGGCGCGGGAGGCCTGGGCGAGCAGTACTTC. Residues: CASSPGAGGLGEQYF.

This chain connects TRBV29-1 to TRBJ2-1; 7 bases align to TRBD1. The CDR3 sequence is 12 residues long. Trimming removed 5 bases from V and 12 bases from J; junction bases left unmatched: 10. Germline CDR1 is SQVTM and CDR2 is ANQGSEA. DNA for the CDR3: TGCAGCGTTCAGGAGACAGGGTCGTGGCAGTTCTTC. It translates to CSVQETGSWQFF.

This clonotype was seen ten or more times. The chain employs TRBV27 and TRBJ1-5, with D unresolved. Trimming removed 3 bases at V and 2 bases at J, with 14 bases between. This CDR3 spans 16 amino acids. Germline-derived CDR1 and CDR2 are MNHEY and SMNVEV (reference sequence). CDR3: CASSFASAGGNQPQHF. As DNA, the CDR3 is TGTGCCAGCAGTTTCGCATCCGCAGGCGGCAATCAGCCCCAGCATTTT.

On this clonotype itself: A much larger clone lies a single base off, so this may be a read error. CDR3 in amino acids: CANSPRDSGELFF. The CDR3 region has the DNA TGTGCCAACTCACCAAGGGATTCCGGGGAGCTGTTTTTT. This chain links TRBV18 with TRBJ2-2; D not resolved. The CDR3 is 13 amino acids. From germline, CDR1 is KGHSH and CDR2 LQKENI.

This clonotype was seen more than once but under ten times. The V and J genes are TRBV5-8 and TRBJ2-7, with D possibly being TRBD2 (6 bases). CDR3 length: 16 residues. Germline V CDR1 and CDR2: SGHTS, YDEGEE. The V end lost 3 bases, the J end lost 3 bases, and 19 bases lay between the germline ends. This chain's CDR3 is CASSSRNGRKIYEQYF. CDR3 bases: TGTGCCAGCAGCTCTCGGAACGGGAGAAAGATCTACGAGCAGTACTTC.

This clonotype was counted at least ten times. This chain connects TRBV28 to TRBJ2-7; 7 bases are shared with TRBD1. The junction had 6 bases not matched to a gene; V was cut back by 8 bases and J by 2 bases. CDR1 is MDHEN and CDR2 is SYDVKM in the germline V gene. CDR3 length equals 13 residues. Here the CDR3 reads CASSGQVPYEQYF. The DNA for the CDR3 is TGTGCCAGCTCAGGACAGGTTCCCTACGAGCAGTACTTC.

This clonotype was observed a handful of times. This chain links TRBV6-1 with TRBJ1-1, with D perhaps matching TRBD1 (5 bases). Trimming removed 6 bases from V and 1 base from J, with 15 bases in between. This CDR3 region has 15 residues. Germline assignment: CDR1 MNHNS and CDR2 SASEGT. CDR3 bases: TGTGCCAGCAGCTCCCTCGGGACTGAGAACACTGAAGCTTTCTTT. It is translated as CASSSLGTENTEAFF.

This clonotype was observed at least ten times. The chain employs TRBV15 and TRBJ1-2; maybe TRBD1 (5 bases). Trimming removed 3 bases at V and 5 bases at J, with 13 bases between. In germline, CDR1 is LNHNV, CDR2 YYDKDF (reference sequence). The CDR3 is 14 amino acids. CDR3 protein: CATSRPGRKYGYTF. As DNA, the CDR3 is TGTGCCACCAGCAGGCCGGGACGGAAATATGGCTACACCTTC.

This clonotype was counted at least ten times. V gene TRBV28 combines with J gene TRBJ2-7; D gene uncertain. This CDR3 spans 14 amino acids. V was clipped by 2 bases and J by 0 bases, with 8 bases between them. Germline CDR1 MDHEN, CDR2 SYDVKM. The CDR3 coding sequence is TGTGCCAGCAGTTTAAGGCGGTCCTCCTACGAGCAGTACTTC. Its protein product is CASSLRRSSYEQYF. Full variable domain (remainder filled in from reference TRBV28 and TRBJ2-7): DVKVTQSSRYLVKRTGEKVFLECVQDMDHENMFWYRQDPGLGLRLIYFSYDVKMKEKGDIPEGYSVSREKKERFSLILESASTNQTSMYLCASSLRRSSYEQYFGPGTRLTVT.

In DNA form, the CDR3 reads TGTGCCAGCAGCCCCTTGGGACAGGGATTTGGCACAGATACGCAGTATTTT. It is translated as CASSPLGQGFGTDTQYF. J is TRBJ2-3 and V is TRBV7-3; 9 bases align to TRBD1. The CDR3 runs 17 residues. Germline V gene lookup returns CDR1 SGHTA and CDR2 FQGTGA. J gave up 1 base and V 5 bases, and 10 bases lay outside the gene matches.

CDR3 sequence: CSARGLAGSAYEQYF. The CDR3 coding sequence is TGCAGTGCTAGAGGTCTAGCGGGGTCCGCCTACGAGCAGTACTTC. The genes are TRBV20-1 and TRBJ2-7, with TRBD2 identical over 9 bases. Germline CDR1 DFQATT, CDR2 SNEGSKA (reference sequence). The ends lost 1 base at V and 2 bases at J; junction bases unmatched: 6. The CDR3 loop spans 15 amino acids.

This clonotype turned up a few times. This chain links TRBV20-1 with TRBJ1-3; 7 bases agree with TRBD1. V lost 6 bases and J lost 3; bases outside the gene matches: 8. The germline CDR1 and CDR2 sequences are DFQATT and SNEGSKA (reference sequence). This CDR3 has 14 residues. CDR3 residues: CSAYDRDRGNTIYF. The CDR3, as DNA: TGCAGTGCATATGACAGGGATCGTGGAAACACCATATATTTT.

This clonotype was counted ten times or more. V is TRBV20-1 and J is TRBJ2-5; 9 nucleotides align to TRBD2. This CDR3 has 16 amino acids. V lost 0 bases and J lost 13; bases outside the gene matches: 18. CDR1 is DFQATT, CDR2 SNEGSKA, per germline (reference sequence). In DNA form, the CDR3 reads TGCAGTGCTAGAGACAGCGGGAGGCCCTCCCAAGGGGTGTCGTACTTC. This gives the protein CSARDSGRPSQGVSYF.

This chain joins TRBV6-1 and TRBJ1-2, with TRBD1 matching 8 bases. The CDR3 sequence is 12 residues long. CDR1 and CDR2 from the germline V gene are MNHNS and SASEGT. Trimming cost V 11 bases and J 3 bases; bases outside gene matches: 5. CDR3 sequence: CAGLGQDYGYTF. CDR3 in DNA: TGTGCCGGCTTGGGACAGGACTATGGCTACACCTTC.

This clonotype was detected ten times or more. The rearrangement uses TRBV27 and TRBJ1-5; TRBD1 matches at 9 bases. The CDR3 sequence is 18 residues long. In germline, CDR1 is MNHEY, CDR2 SMNVEV (reference sequence). V lost 5 bases and J lost 6; bases outside the gene matches: 17. CDR3 protein: CASSQTYTGQGLSQPQHF. CDR3 nucleotides: TGTGCCAGCAGTCAAACGTACACAGGACAGGGGCTGAGTCAGCCCCAGCATTTT.

There are a few counts of this clonotype. The chain uses TRBV29-1 and TRBJ2-5; either TRBD1 or TRBD2 may fit D (5 bases each). Per the germline V gene, CDR1 is SQVTM and CDR2 is ANQGSEA. The V end was cut by 4 bases, the J end by 10 bases, with 16 bases between. The CDR3 covers 12 residues. CDR3 sequence: CSVGNIGAYQYF. Written as DNA, the CDR3 is TGCAGCGTTGGGAACATCGGGGCATACCAGTACTTC.

The V call is TRBV24-1, the J call TRBJ2-5, with 10 bases lining up with TRBD2. The V and J ends lost 0 bases and 3 bases, in that order; junction bases with no gene match: 6. The CDR3 consists of 17 residues. Per germline, CDR1 KGHDR and CDR2 SFDVKD. The CDR3 nucleotides read TGTGCCACCAGTGATTTGTTTAGCGGGAGGACCGAAGAGACCCAGTACTTC. Protein product: CATSDLFSGRTEETQYF.

This clonotype was observed many times. The chain carries TRBV30 and TRBJ1-4; D unclear. The CDR3 totals 15 residues. Germline V gene data show CDR1 as GTSNPN and CDR2 as SVGIG (reference sequence). The germline V and J ends were trimmed by 0 bases and 3 bases, with 11 bases remaining between them. Here the CDR3 DNA reads TGTGCCTGGAGTGTACAACTTTCGGCTAATGAAAAACTGTTTTTT. Protein sequence: CAWSVQLSANEKLFF.

This clonotype was seen repeatedly, ten times or more. The chain uses TRBV30 and TRBJ2-7, with D possibly being TRBD1 (5 bases). Trimming cost V 4 bases and J 3 bases, with 19 bases left between them. Germline CDR1 GTSNPN, CDR2 SVGIG (reference sequence). The CDR3 is 15 residues long. The CDR3 reads CAWTELGRENYEQYF. CDR3 DNA sequence: TGTGCCTGGACTGAATTGGGCAGGGAAAACTACGAGCAGTACTTC.

This clonotype showed up many times. The chain combines TRBV28 with TRBJ2-3; D unclear. Germline loops: CDR1 MDHEN, CDR2 SYDVKM. The V end lost 5 bases, the J end lost 4 bases, and 13 bases lay between the germline ends. The CDR3 is made up of 14 amino acids. The CDR3 DNA is TGTGCCAGCAGTGCCCCTTTTCGGGCAGATACGCAGTATTTT. Its translation: CASSAPFRADTQYF. Looking up the rest from reference TRBV28 and TRBJ2-3 gives the full variable domain: DVKVTQSSRYLVKRTGEKVFLECVQDMDHENMFWYRQDPGLGLRLIYFSYDVKMKEKGDIPEGYSVSREKKERFSLILESASTNQTSMYLCASSAPFRADTQYFGPGTRLTVL.

J is TRBJ2-7 and V is TRBV11-2; 9 positions agree with TRBD2. Germline trimming cut 3 bases from V and 4 bases from J; bases unmatched to any gene: 7. The germline gives CDR1 SGHAT, CDR2 FQNNGV. The CDR3 is 15 amino acids. CDR3: CASSFSPTSGYEQYF. The CDR3 DNA reads TGTGCCAGCAGCTTCTCCCCGACTAGCGGTTACGAGCAGTACTTC.